The 30 T cell receptor beta chains below all came from one sample that was sequenced in a study of early T cells in non-severe SARS-CoV-2 infection. TCRdb ran MiXCR on the 5' RACE reads and lists one entry per CDR3 protein. The table lists roughly 92,000 distinct CDR3 sequences, more than 10% of them singletons. Sequencing was performed on whole blood, taken at baseline. These receptors were obtained from an adult who was a healthcare worker with PCR-confirmed SARS-CoV-2 infection or an uninfected control (not recorded which).

This clonotype was counted ten times or more. V gene TRBV11-2 combines with J gene TRBJ2-7; 9 bases agree with TRBD1. Germline loops: CDR1 SGHAT, CDR2 FQNNGV. CDR3 size: 16 residues. After removal of 5 bases from V and 6 bases from J, the junction contained 14 bases not matched to a gene. The CDR3 DNA follows: TGTGCCAGCAGCAAGGGTACCGGGACAGGGACATCCGAGCAGTACTTC. It encodes CASSKGTGTGTSEQYF.

In its sample, this clonotype was seen a few times. CDR3 residues: CASSQAGTGNYEQYF. CDR3 nucleotide sequence: TGCGCCAGCAGCCAAGCCGGGACAGGAAACTACGAGCAGTACTTC. The genes are TRBV4-1 and TRBJ2-7, with 8 positions matching TRBD1. The CDR3 sequence is 15 residues long. Losses at the gene ends were 1 base for V and 3 bases for J; bases not matched to a gene: 5. The germline CDR1 and CDR2 sequences are MGHRA and YSYEKL.

The chain employs TRBV5-1 and TRBJ1-2, with TRBD1 identical over 9 bases. Germline V gives CDR1 SGHRS, CDR2 YFSETQ. With 3 bases clipped from V and 3 bases from J, the junction kept 6 bases outside the gene matches. This CDR3 is 15 amino acids long. The CDR3 region has the DNA TGCGCCAGCAGCTCCGAGGACAGGGGATACTATGGCTACACCTTC. Amino acid sequence: CASSSEDRGYYGYTF.

This clonotype was observed many times. In DNA form, the CDR3 reads TGTGCCATCAGTGAAGGACAGGGGGTGACCAAAAACATTCAGTACTTC. Residues: CAISEGQGVTKNIQYF. The chain combines TRBV10-3 with TRBJ2-4; 10 nucleotides align to TRBD1. The ends lost 3 bases at V and 2 bases at J; junction bases unmatched: 4. CDR3 length: 16 amino acids. The germline gives CDR1 ENHRY, CDR2 SYGVKD.

The chain joins TRBV30 to TRBJ2-1, with 8 nucleotides matching TRBD2. Germline trimming cut 2 bases from V and 4 bases from J; bases unmatched to any gene: 7. CDR1 is GTSNPN and CDR2 is SVGIG in the germline V gene (reference sequence). The CDR3 consists of 15 residues. The DNA for the CDR3 is TGTGCCTGGAGTTGGGCTAGCGGGTTATACAATGAGCAGTTCTTC. This gives the protein CAWSWASGLYNEQFF.

This clonotype was seen a handful of times. The chain uses TRBV5-1 and TRBJ2-5, with 10 bases matching TRBD1. The germline V gene has CDR1 SGHRS and CDR2 YFSETQ. V gave up 4 bases and J gave up 4 bases; unmatched junction bases: 4. This CDR3 has 14 residues. In nucleotides, the CDR3 is TGCGCCAGCAGCCCTCGACAGGGGGCAGAGACCCAGTACTTC. This sequence encodes CASSPRQGAETQYF. The complete variable domain, with remaining parts taken from reference TRBV5-1 and TRBJ2-5, reads KAGVTQTPRYLIKTRGQQVTLSCSPISGHRSVSWYQQTPGQGLQFLFEYFSETQRNKGNFPGRFSGRQFSNSRSEMNVSTLELGDSALYLCASSPRQGAETQYFGPGTRLLVL.

This clonotype was recorded at least ten times. This chain connects TRBV7-3 to TRBJ2-4, with a tentative D call TRBD2 (5 bases). The CDR3 sequence is 13 residues long. V lost 5 bases and J 9 bases, leaving 14 bases between the germline ends. Germline CDR1 SGHTA, CDR2 FQGTGA. In nucleotides, the CDR3 is TGTGCCAGCAGCCAAGCCCCAGGAGGCATTCAGTACTTC. Its protein product is CASSQAPGGIQYF.

This clonotype was counted at least ten times. V and J are TRBV30 and TRBJ2-7; D remains unclear. The CDR3 length is 14 residues. The germline gives CDR1 GTSNPN, CDR2 SVGIG (reference sequence). Trimming took 3 bases from V and 3 from J, leaving 15 bases between them. The CDR3 region is CAWSALSWGYEQYF. The CDR3 DNA sequence: TGTGCCTGGAGCGCCTTAAGTTGGGGCTACGAGCAGTACTTC.

This clonotype showed up many times. This rearrangement joins TRBV20-1 to TRBJ1-6; 8 bases match TRBD1. Trimming at V came to 6 bases and at J to 7 bases, leaving 11 bases not matched to a gene. Germline V gene data show CDR1 as DFQATT and CDR2 as SNEGSKA (reference sequence). CDR3 length equals 15 residues. The CDR3 DNA reads TGCAGTGCCAATCGGGACAGGCGCCGGAATTCACCCCTCCACTTT. Its protein is CSANRDRRRNSPLHF.

At least ten counts were recorded for this clonotype. The chain uses TRBV6-6 and TRBJ2-7; the D is unclear. Germline assignment: CDR1 MNHNY and CDR2 SVGAGI (reference sequence). The ends were cut back, 6 bases at V and 0 bases at J, with 15 bases in the middle. CDR3 length: 15 residues. The CDR3 DNA reads as TGTGCCAGCAGGGGGATTTCTGGAAGCTCCTACGAGCAGTACTTC. Translating gives CASRGISGSSYEQYF.

Ten or more counts support this clonotype. V and J are TRBV28 and TRBJ2-5; D not resolved. This CDR3 spans 14 amino acids. The germline V gene has CDR1 MDHEN and CDR2 SYDVKM. V lost 3 bases, J lost 2 bases, and 10 bases lay in between. Written as DNA, the CDR3 is TGTGCCAGCAGTTTGGGCGGACCTCAAGAGACCCAGTACTTC. This encodes CASSLGGPQETQYF.

The table lists this clonotype with many counts. J is TRBJ2-3 and V is TRBV18; D unclear. The CDR3 totals 14 residues. From germline, CDR1 is KGHSH and CDR2 LQKENI. V dropped 3 bases and J dropped 4 bases, with 11 bases sitting between them. The DNA for the CDR3 is TGTGCCAGCTCACCGGCCCGCGCGGCAGATACGCAGTATTTT. This sequence encodes CASSPARAADTQYF.

The CDR3 bases are TGTGCCAGCAGCCAAGGGACTAGCGGGAGGATCACAGATACGCAGTATTTT. Encoded protein: CASSQGTSGRITDTQYF. The V call is TRBV7-9, the J call TRBJ2-3; 15 bases match TRBD2. The CDR3 runs to 17 residues. Germline values: CDR1 SEHNR, CDR2 FQNEAQ (reference sequence). V trimming: 5 bases; J trimming: 2 bases; junction bases outside the gene matches: 5.

This sequence joins TRBV11-3 and TRBJ2-3; the D gene is possibly TRBD2 (5 bases). Between the trimmed V and J ends, which lost 4 bases and 4 bases, there was a span of 6 bases. Germline assignment: CDR1 SGHNT and CDR2 YENEEA. This CDR3 spans 12 amino acids. The CDR3, as DNA: TGTGCCAGCAGCTCCGGGGCAGATACGCAGTATTTT. This gives the protein CASSSGADTQYF.

The chain uses TRBV6-5 and TRBJ2-7, with 9 positions matching TRBD2. In germline, CDR1 is MNHEY, CDR2 SVGAGI. Trimming took 9 bases from V and 4 from J; bases not matched to a gene: 10. The CDR3 extends over 14 amino acids. CDR3: CASQQTAGGYEQYF. In DNA form, the CDR3 reads TGTGCCAGTCAACAGACAGCGGGAGGATACGAGCAGTACTTC.

There are a few counts of this clonotype. The chain has TRBV4-1 and TRBJ2-1, with D perhaps given as TRBD1 or TRBD2 (6 bases each). V was trimmed by 0 bases and J by 2 bases, leaving 14 bases between them. CDR3 length: 17 amino acids. The germline gives CDR1 MGHRA, CDR2 YSYEKL. The CDR3 DNA sequence: TGCGCCAGCAGCCAAGAAGGAGGGGGGACCCCCTACAATGAGCAGTTCTTC. Protein: CASSQEGGGTPYNEQFF.

This clonotype was recorded many times. The rearrangement joins TRBV27 to TRBJ1-1; 9 bases align to TRBD1. CDR3 length: 17 amino acids. Unmatched junction bases numbered 17, after V lost 6 bases and J lost 6 bases. Germline V gene sequence: CDR1 MNHEY, CDR2 SMNVEV (reference sequence). CDR3 sequence: CASRRQDRGPQWAEAFF. The CDR3 DNA reads TGTGCCAGCAGGAGACAGGACAGGGGCCCCCAATGGGCTGAAGCTTTCTTT.

This clonotype occurred a few times. This chain uses TRBV7-9 with TRBJ2-3; 9 bases are shared with TRBD2. This CDR3 is 16 amino acids long. The V gene end was trimmed by 5 bases and the J gene end by 5 bases; junction bases not matched to a gene: 11. The V gene's germline CDR1 is SEHNR and CDR2 FQNEAQ (reference sequence). The CDR3 DNA follows: TGTGCCAGCAGCCCCCAGCGGGGGGCCCGGGTAGATACGCAGTATTTT. The encoded protein is CASSPQRGARVDTQYF.

The chain carries TRBV11-3 and TRBJ2-1; 10 nucleotides agree with TRBD2. V shed 0 bases, J shed 3 bases, and the junction held 14 bases outside the gene matches. CDR1 is SGHNT and CDR2 is YENEEA in the germline V gene. CDR3 length equals 20 residues. DNA for the CDR3: TGTGCCAGCAGCTTAGATTTAGGCGCGAGCGGGAGGGCACTCTACAATGAGCAGTTCTTC. As protein: CASSLDLGASGRALYNEQFF.

The genes are TRBV20-1 and TRBJ2-1; D remains ambiguous. Germline values: CDR1 DFQATT, CDR2 SNEGSKA (reference sequence). With 5 bases removed from V and 1 base from J, the gap between germline ends came to 12 bases. The CDR3 is made up of 14 amino acids. CDR3 loop: CSAPLRLSYNEQFF. The CDR3 region has the DNA TGCAGTGCTCCCTTGCGGCTTTCCTACAATGAGCAGTTCTTC.

The chain employs TRBV18 and TRBJ2-4, with D perhaps matching TRBD2 (6 bases). V was trimmed by 4 bases and J by 7 bases, leaving 20 bases between them. In germline, CDR1 is KGHSH, CDR2 LQKENI. The length of the CDR3 is 16 residues. The CDR3 sequence is CASSRGDQTFGNIQYF. DNA for the CDR3: TGTGCCAGCTCACGGGGGGATCAAACCTTTGGCAACATTCAGTACTTC.

This clonotype has more than one count but fewer than ten. The chain employs TRBV11-3 and TRBJ2-7; maybe TRBD1 (6 bases). Germline V gene sequence: CDR1 SGHNT, CDR2 YENEEA. The CDR3 covers 15 residues. The germline V and J ends were trimmed by 1 base and 3 bases, with 13 bases remaining between them. The CDR3 DNA reads TGTGCCAGCAGCTTAGTTTGGGACAATGGCTACGAGCAGTACTTC. It specifies CASSLVWDNGYEQYF.

The table lists this clonotype with a few counts. As DNA, the CDR3 is TGTGCCAGCGGCCCCGGGACAGCCAAAAACATTCAGTACTTC. It encodes CASGPGTAKNIQYF. The chain employs TRBV6-1 and TRBJ2-4; D may correspond to TRBD1 or TRBD2 (5 bases each). CDR3 length: 14 amino acids. Between the trimmed V and J ends, which lost 8 bases and 0 bases, there was a span of 11 bases. Germline lookup yields CDR1 MNHNS and CDR2 SASEGT.

In this sample, this clonotype turned up many times. J is TRBJ2-7 and V is TRBV20-1; 7 bases align to TRBD2. The V gene's germline CDR1 is DFQATT and CDR2 SNEGSKA (reference sequence). The CDR3 length is 13 residues. V lost 2 bases and J lost 3; bases outside the gene matches: 4. The DNA of the CDR3 is TGCAGTGCTAGACCCGGACTAGACTACGAGCAGTACTTC. This codes for CSARPGLDYEQYF.

This clonotype was recorded once. The chain joins TRBV29-1 to TRBJ1-2; no definite D call. Trimming cost V 5 bases and J 4 bases, with 8 bases left between them. CDR1 is SQVTM, CDR2 ANQGSEA, per germline. The CDR3 has 11 amino acids. The CDR3 reads CSVLGFYGYTF. CDR3 bases: TGCAGCGTTCTAGGTTTCTATGGCTACACCTTC.

The J gene is TRBJ2-7, the V gene TRBV12-3 or TRBV12-4, with TRBD1 as a possible D gene (5 bases). This CDR3 has 12 residues. Trimming stripped 6 bases from V and 6 bases from J, with 12 bases between. CDR3 coding DNA: TGTGCCAGCAGCCTACAGGCGTTCGAGCAGTACTTC. This gives the protein CASSLQAFEQYF.

This clonotype was counted many times. DNA of the CDR3: TGTGCCAGCAGCTATTCCCCGGGACAGGCCACCTACGAGCAGTACTTC. Translated: CASSYSPGQATYEQYF. The rearrangement uses TRBV13 and TRBJ2-7, with 8 positions matching TRBD1. Germline V CDR1 and CDR2: PRHDT, FYEKMQ (reference sequence). This CDR3 has 16 amino acids. Losses at the gene ends were 4 bases for V and 2 bases for J; bases not matched to a gene: 10.

This clonotype was seen many times. The CDR3 reads CASTPRSFNEKLFF. The CDR3 coding sequence is TGTGCCAGCACTCCCCGCAGCTTTAATGAAAAACTGTTTTTT. The chain uses TRBV6-1 and TRBJ1-4; unclear D gene. CDR3 length: 14 amino acids. The germline V gene encodes CDR1 MNHNS and CDR2 SASEGT. The V end was cut by 7 bases, the J end by 4 bases, with 13 bases between.

This clonotype was picked up many times. V is TRBV27 and J is TRBJ2-2; D gene unclear. Deletions cut 2 bases from V and 3 bases from J, with 25 bases between. The CDR3 contains 20 residues. Germline CDR1 and CDR2: MNHEY and SMNVEV (reference sequence). Here the CDR3 DNA reads TGTGCCAGCAGTTTAGCCGGAGCACCTAATTATGGCCCGGACACCGGGGAGCTGTTTTTT. It translates to CASSLAGAPNYGPDTGELFF.

The chain has TRBV19 and TRBJ1-4, with D tentatively TRBD1 (6 bases). Germline V gives CDR1 LNHDA, CDR2 SQIVND (reference sequence). The CDR3 has 11 amino acids. With 5 bases removed from V and 14 bases from J, the gap between germline ends came to 12 bases. The CDR3 spells CASSLGRGLFF. The CDR3 DNA is TGTGCCAGTAGTTTAGGCAGGGGTCTGTTTTTT.